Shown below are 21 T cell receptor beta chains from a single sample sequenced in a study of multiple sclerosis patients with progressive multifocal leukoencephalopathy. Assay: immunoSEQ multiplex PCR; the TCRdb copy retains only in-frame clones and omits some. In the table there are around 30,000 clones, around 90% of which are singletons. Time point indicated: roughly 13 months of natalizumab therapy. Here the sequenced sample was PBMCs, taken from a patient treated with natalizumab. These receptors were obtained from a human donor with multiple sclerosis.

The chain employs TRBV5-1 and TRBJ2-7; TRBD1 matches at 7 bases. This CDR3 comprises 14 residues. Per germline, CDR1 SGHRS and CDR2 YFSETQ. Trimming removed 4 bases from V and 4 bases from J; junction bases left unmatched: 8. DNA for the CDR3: TGCGCCAGCAGCAGCCTTCCACAGGGGTACGAGCAGTACTTC. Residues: CASSSLPQGYEQYF.

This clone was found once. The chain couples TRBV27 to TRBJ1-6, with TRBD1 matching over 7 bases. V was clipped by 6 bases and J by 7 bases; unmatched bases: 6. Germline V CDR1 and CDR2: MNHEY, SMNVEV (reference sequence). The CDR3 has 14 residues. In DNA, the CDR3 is TGTGCCAGCAGCCCAGGACAGGCGAATTCACCCCTCCACTTT. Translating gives CASSPGQANSPLHF.

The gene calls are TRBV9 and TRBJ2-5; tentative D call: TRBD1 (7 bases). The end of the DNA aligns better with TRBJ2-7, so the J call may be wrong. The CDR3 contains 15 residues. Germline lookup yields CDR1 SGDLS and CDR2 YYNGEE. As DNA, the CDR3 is TGTGCCAGCAGCGGAGCAGGGGGACTCTCCTACGAGCAGTACTTC. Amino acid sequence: CASSGAGGLSYEQYF.

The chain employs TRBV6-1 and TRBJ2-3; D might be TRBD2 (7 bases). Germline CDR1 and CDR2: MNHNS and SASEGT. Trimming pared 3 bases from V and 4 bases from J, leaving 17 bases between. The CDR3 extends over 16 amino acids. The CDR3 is CASSEGGAVRADTQYF. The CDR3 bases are TGTGCCAGCAGTGAGGGGGGGGCGGTTAGGGCAGATACGCAGTATTTT.

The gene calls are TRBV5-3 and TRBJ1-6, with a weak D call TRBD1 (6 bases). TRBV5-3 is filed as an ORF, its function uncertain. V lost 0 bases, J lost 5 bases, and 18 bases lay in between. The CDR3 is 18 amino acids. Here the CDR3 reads CARSLEGVSQGDNSPLHF. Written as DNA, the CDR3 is TGTGCCAGAAGCTTGGAGGGGGTGAGCCAGGGAGATAATTCACCCCTCCACTTT.

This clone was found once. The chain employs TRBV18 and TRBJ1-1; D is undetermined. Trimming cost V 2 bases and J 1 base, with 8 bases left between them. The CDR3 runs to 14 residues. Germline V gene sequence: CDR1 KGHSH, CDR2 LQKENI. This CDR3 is CASSPGVENTEAFF. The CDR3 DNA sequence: TGTGCCAGCTCACCAGGGGTTGAGAACACTGAAGCTTTCTTT.

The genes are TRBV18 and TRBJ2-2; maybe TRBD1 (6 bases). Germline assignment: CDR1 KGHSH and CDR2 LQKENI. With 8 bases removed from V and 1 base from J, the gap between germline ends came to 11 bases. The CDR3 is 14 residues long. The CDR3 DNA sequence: TGTGCCAGCACGACAGGTTTGAACACCGGGGAGCTGTTTTTT. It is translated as CASTTGLNTGELFF.

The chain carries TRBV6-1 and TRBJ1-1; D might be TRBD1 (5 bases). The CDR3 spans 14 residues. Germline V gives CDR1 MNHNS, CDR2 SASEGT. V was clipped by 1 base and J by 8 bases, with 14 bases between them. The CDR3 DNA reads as TGTGCCAGCAGTGAAGGGGGGTATAGGTGGGAAGCTTTCTTT. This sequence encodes CASSEGGYRWEAFF.

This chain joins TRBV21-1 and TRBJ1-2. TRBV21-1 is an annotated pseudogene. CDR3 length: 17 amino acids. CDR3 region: CASSKVSGGWVNYGYTF. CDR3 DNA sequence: TGTGCCAGCAGCAAAGTGTCTGGTGGTTGGGTCAACTATGGCTACACCTTC.

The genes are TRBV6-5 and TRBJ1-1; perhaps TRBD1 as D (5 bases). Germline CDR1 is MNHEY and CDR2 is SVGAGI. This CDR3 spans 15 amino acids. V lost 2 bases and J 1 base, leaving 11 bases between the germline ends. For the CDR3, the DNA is TGTGCCAGCAGTTACCTGGACAACAGGAACACTGAAGCTTTCTTT. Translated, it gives CASSYLDNRNTEAFF.

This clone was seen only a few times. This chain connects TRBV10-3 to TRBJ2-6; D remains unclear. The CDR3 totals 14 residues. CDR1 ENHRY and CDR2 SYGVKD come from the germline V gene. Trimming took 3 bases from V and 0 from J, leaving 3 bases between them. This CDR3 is CAISDSSGANVLTF. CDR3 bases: TGTGCCATCAGTGACAGCTCTGGGGCCAACGTCCTGACTTTC.

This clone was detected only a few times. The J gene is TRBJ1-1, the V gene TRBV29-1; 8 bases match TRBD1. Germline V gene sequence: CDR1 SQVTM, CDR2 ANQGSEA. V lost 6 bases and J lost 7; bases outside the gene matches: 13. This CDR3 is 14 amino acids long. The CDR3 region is CSVDQQGDYGEAFF. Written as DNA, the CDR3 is TGCAGCGTAGACCAACAGGGGGATTATGGTGAAGCTTTCTTT.

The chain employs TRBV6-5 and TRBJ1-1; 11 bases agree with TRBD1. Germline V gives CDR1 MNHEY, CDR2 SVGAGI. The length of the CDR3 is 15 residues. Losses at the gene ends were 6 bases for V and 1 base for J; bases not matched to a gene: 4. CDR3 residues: CASRPGTGGNTEAFF. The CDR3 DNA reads TGTGCCAGCAGACCCGGGACAGGGGGGAACACTGAAGCTTTCTTT.

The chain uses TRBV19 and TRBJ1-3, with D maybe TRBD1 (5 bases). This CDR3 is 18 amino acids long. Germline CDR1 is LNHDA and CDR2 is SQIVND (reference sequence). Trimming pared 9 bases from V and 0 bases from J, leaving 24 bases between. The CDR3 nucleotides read TGTGCCAGCAACTCCCGCGCCTCCGGGGCCTTCTCTGGAAACACCATATATTTT. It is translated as CASNSRASGAFSGNTIYF.

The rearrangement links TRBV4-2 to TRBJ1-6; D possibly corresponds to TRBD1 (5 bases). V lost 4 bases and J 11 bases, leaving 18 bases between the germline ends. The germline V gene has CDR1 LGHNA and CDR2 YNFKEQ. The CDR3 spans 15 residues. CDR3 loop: CASSLKGAGNPPLHF. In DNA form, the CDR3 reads TGTGCCAGCAGCCTAAAAGGGGCGGGGAATCCACCCCTCCACTTT.

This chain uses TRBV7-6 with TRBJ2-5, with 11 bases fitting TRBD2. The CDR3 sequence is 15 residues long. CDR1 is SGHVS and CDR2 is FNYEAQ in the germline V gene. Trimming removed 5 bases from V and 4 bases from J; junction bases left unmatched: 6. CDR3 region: CASSILAGGTETQYF. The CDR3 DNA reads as TGTGCCAGCAGCATCCTAGCGGGGGGCACAGAGACCCAGTACTTC. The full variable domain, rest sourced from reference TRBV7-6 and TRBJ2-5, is GAGVSQSPRYKVTKRGQDVALRCDPISGHVSLYWYRQALGQGPEFLTYFNYEAQQDKSGLPNDRFSAERPEGSISTLTIQRTEQRDSAMYRCASSILAGGTETQYFGPGTRLLVL.

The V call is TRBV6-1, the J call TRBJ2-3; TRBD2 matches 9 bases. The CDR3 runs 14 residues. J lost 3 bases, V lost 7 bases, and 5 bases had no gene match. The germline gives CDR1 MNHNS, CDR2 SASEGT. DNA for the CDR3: TGTGCCAGCACGGGCGGGGGGGCGACAGATACGCAGTATTTT. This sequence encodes CASTGGGATDTQYF.

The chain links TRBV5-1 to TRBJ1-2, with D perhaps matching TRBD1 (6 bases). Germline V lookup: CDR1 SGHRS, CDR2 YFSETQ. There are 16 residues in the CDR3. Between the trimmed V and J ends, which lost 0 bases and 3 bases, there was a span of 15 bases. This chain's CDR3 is CASSLGAFGGDYGYTF. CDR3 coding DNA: TGCGCCAGCAGCTTGGGCGCGTTCGGGGGCGACTATGGCTACACCTTC. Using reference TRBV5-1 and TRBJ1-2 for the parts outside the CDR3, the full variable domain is KAGVTQTPRYLIKTRGQQVTLSCSPISGHRSVSWYQQTPGQGLQFLFEYFSETQRNKGNFPGRFSGRQFSNSRSEMNVSTLELGDSALYLCASSLGAFGGDYGYTFGSGTRLTVV.

The CDR3 nucleotides are TGCGCCAGCAGCCAAGGACACTTCTATGGCTACACCTTC. This sequence encodes CASSQGHFYGYTF. This chain connects TRBV4-1 to TRBJ1-2; D unresolved. The CDR3 is made up of 13 amino acids. Germline V gene sequence: CDR1 MGHRA, CDR2 YSYEKL. Trimming shortened V by 1 base and J by 4 bases, and 7 bases separated the two germline ends.

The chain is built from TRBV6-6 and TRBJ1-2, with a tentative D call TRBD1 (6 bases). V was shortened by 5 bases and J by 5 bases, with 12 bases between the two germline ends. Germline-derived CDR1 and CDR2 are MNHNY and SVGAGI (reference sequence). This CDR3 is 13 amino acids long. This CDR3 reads CASSPGQLYGYTF. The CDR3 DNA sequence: TGTGCCAGCAGTCCCGGACAGCTTTATGGCTACACCTTC.

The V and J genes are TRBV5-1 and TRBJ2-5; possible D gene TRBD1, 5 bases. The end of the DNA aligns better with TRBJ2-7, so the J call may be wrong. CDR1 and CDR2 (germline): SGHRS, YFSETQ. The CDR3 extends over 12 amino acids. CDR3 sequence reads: CASSFSGSEQYF. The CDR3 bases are TGCGCCAGCAGCTTTTCAGGGTCCGAGCAGTACTTC.